This T cell receptor beta chain comes out of a study of T cell repertoires in cytomegalovirus infection. About the research overall: Recently identified HLA-C-restricted CMV epitopes and well-studied HLA-B-restricted CMV epitopes were used by the study. Both CMV infection and a matching HLA type were indicated by public TCR beta signatures. Study conclusions and caveats: People with CMV and the relevant HLA were identified by cumulative public TCR beta family frequency. HLA-C-restricted CMV-specific TCR beta clonotypes were dominant in the ex vivo response.

With regard to this clonotype: Its cognate antigen is unknown.

CDR1 KGHDR and CDR2 SFDVKD come from the germline V gene. Trimming left V 2 bases short and J 8 bases short, with 20 bases between. CDR3 length: 17 amino acids. MiXCR was run by TCRdb on the reads, yielding one entry per CDR3 protein. The profile covers approximately 1,000,000 distinct CDR3 sequences, with roughly 30% appearing a single time and 11% to 15% taken by the ten largest. This receptor was taken from a human donor in good health (CMV status not recorded). Some clones in this sample may be carry-over from other donors' samples. The V gene is TRBV24-1, the J gene TRBJ2-2, with D perhaps matching TRBD1 or TRBD2 (5 bases each). The source material was cultured CD8+ T cells from PBMCs, sampled from culture after CMV antigen stimulation. For the CDR3, the DNA is TGTGCCACCAGTGATTCCATGGTCAGACTCGGGGCGGGGGAGCTGTTTTTT. Translated: CATSDSMVRLGAGELFF.